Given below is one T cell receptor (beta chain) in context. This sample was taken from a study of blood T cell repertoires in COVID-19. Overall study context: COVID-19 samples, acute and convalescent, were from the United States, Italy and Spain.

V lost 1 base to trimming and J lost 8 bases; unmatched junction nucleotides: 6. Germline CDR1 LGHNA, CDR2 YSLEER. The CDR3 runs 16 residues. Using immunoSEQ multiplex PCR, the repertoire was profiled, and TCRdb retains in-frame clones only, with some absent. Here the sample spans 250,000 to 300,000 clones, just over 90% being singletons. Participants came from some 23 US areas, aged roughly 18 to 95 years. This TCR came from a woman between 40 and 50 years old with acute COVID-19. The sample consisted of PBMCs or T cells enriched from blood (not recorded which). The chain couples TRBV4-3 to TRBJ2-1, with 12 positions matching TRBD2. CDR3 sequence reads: CASSQVLAGGFDEQFF. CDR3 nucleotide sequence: TGCGCCAGCAGCCAAGTTCTAGCGGGAGGGTTCGATGAGCAGTTCTTC.